Listed below are T cell receptor beta chains from one sample, sequenced in a study of blood T cell repertoires in COVID-19. Produced via immunoSEQ multiplex PCR; TCRdb's table is partial and in-frame only. The sample yields about 100,000 clones, approximately 92% seen once. Specimen: peripheral blood. The receptors originated from a man aged 50-59 years with active COVID-19. Both conserved end residues are part of each CDR3. Fields, in order: CDR3 length, J gene, V gene, CDR3 protein.

len: 13
j_gene: TRBJ2-5
v_gene: TRBV28
CDR3aa: CASRGGRGETQYF

len: 14
j_gene: TRBJ2-7
v_gene: TRBV6-6
CDR3aa: CASRKDGTAYEQYF

len: 14
j_gene: TRBJ1-4
v_gene: TRBV2
CDR3aa: CASRAGRANEKLFF

len: 15
j_gene: TRBJ2-5
v_gene: TRBV3-1/TRBV3-2
CDR3aa: CASSPGTGRAETQYF

len: 13
j_gene: TRBJ2-3
v_gene: TRBV30
CDR3aa: CARRISSTDTQYF

len: 14
j_gene: TRBJ1-6
v_gene: TRBV6-5
CDR3aa: CATESGQDLSPLHF

len: 17
j_gene: TRBJ2-1
v_gene: TRBV29-1
CDR3aa: CSGTSGSPRRSYNEQFF

len: 14
j_gene: TRBJ2-7
v_gene: TRBV7-2
CDR3aa: CASSSQLADYEQYF

len: 11
j_gene: TRBJ2-1
v_gene: TRBV10-1
CDR3aa: CASSEGHEQFF

len: 15
j_gene: TRBJ2-1
v_gene: TRBV5-1
CDR3aa: CASSTGTGAFDEQFF

len: 17
j_gene: TRBJ1-4
v_gene: TRBV5-5
CDR3aa: CASSLSTGGLTNEKLFF

len: 19
j_gene: TRBJ1-2
v_gene: TRBV21-1
CDR3aa: CASSNQNRGQGARDYGYTF

len: 14
j_gene: TRBJ2-1
v_gene: TRBV5-1
CDR3aa: CASSWMDSDNEQFF

len: 13
j_gene: TRBJ1-2
v_gene: TRBV7-3
CDR3aa: CASSSDRGYGYTF

len: 14
j_gene: TRBJ1-5
v_gene: TRBV7-2
CDR3aa: CASSYRVGNQPQHF

len: 18
j_gene: TRBJ2-3
v_gene: TRBV12-2
CDR3aa: CASRPEGWTSGSTDTQYF

len: 13
j_gene: TRBJ1-1
v_gene: TRBV5-1
CDR3aa: CASSLNKNTEAFF

len: 16
j_gene: TRBJ1-1
v_gene: TRBV5-4
CDR3aa: CASSVGYRGSGTEAFF

len: 12
j_gene: TRBJ2-3
v_gene: TRBV5-1
CDR3aa: CASSLGRDTQYF

len: 14
j_gene: TRBJ2-7
v_gene: TRBV5-1
CDR3aa: CASSSTGSGGEQYF

len: 15
j_gene: TRBJ1-1
v_gene: TRBV28
CDR3aa: CASGGGRIVNTEAFF